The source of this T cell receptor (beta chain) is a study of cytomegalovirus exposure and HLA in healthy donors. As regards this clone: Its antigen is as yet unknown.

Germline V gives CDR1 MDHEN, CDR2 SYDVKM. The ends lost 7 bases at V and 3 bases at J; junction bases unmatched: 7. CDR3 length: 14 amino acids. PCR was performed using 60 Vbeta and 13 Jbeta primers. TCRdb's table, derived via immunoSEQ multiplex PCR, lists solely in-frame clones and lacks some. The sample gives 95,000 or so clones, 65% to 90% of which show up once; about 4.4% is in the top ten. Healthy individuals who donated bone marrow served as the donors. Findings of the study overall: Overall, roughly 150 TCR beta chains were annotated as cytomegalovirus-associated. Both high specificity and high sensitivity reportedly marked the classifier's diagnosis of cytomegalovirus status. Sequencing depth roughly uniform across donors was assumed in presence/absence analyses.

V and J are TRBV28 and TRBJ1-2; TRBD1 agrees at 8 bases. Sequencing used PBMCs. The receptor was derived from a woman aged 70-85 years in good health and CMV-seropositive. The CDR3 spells CASNPGGWDYGYTF. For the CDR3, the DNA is TGTGCCAGCAATCCAGGGGGCTGGGACTATGGCTACACCTTC.